This entry lists 16 T cell receptor beta chains sequenced from one sample in a study of OX40 agonist ivuxolimab in advanced cancers. Clones were sequenced by immunoSEQ multiplex PCR, and TCRdb holds only the in-frame ones, with some missing. The sample holds over 85,000 clones, around 80% seen once. Source: CD4+ or CD8+ T cells sorted from blood, taken in a trial of the OX40 agonist ivuxolimab. The receptors were sampled from an adult with an advanced solid tumor such as melanoma, head and neck, liver or kidney cancer.

The chain combines TRBV18 with TRBJ2-1; D gene ambiguous. Germline values: CDR1 KGHSH, CDR2 LQKENI. Trimming took 3 bases from V and 3 from J, leaving 12 bases between them. The CDR3 consists of 15 residues. The DNA for the CDR3 is TGTGCCAGCTCACCCGGCGGTCCCGGCTACAATGAGCAGTTCTTC. Residues: CASSPGGPGYNEQFF.

This clone appeared once. The rearrangement links TRBV19 to TRBJ1-2; 8 nucleotides line up with TRBD1. Looked up from germline, CDR1 is LNHDA and CDR2 is SQIVND (reference sequence). V lost 2 bases to trimming and J lost 6 bases; unmatched junction nucleotides: 8. There are 15 residues in the CDR3. The CDR3 coding sequence is TGTGCCAGTAGTATAAGTCCAGGGGGCACAGATGGCTACACCTTC. Its translation is CASSISPGGTDGYTF. The full variable domain, in which reference TRBV19 and TRBJ1-2 provide the parts outside the CDR3, is DGGITQSPKYLFRKEGQNVTLSCEQNLNHDAMYWYRQDPGQGLRLIYYSQIVNDFQKGDIAEGYSVSREKKESFPLTVTSAQKNPTAFYLCASSISPGGTDGYTFGSGTRLTVV.

The chain employs TRBV5-1 and TRBJ2-3; 8 bases fit TRBD1. The CDR3 is 16 residues long. Unmatched junction bases numbered 7, after V lost 4 bases and J lost 0 bases. Per the germline V gene, CDR1 is SGHRS and CDR2 is YFSETQ. The CDR3 loop reads CASSLGQEPSTDTQYF. CDR3 nucleotides: TGCGCCAGCAGCCTGGGACAGGAGCCTAGCACAGATACGCAGTATTTT.

V and J are TRBV5-1 and TRBJ2-7; D possibly corresponds to TRBD1 (6 bases). V was clipped by 6 bases and J by 0 bases, with 19 bases between them. Germline CDR1 and CDR2: SGHRS and YFSETQ. CDR3 length: 16 amino acids. Here the CDR3 reads CASIHYGRGSSYEQYV. In DNA, the CDR3 is TGCGCCAGCATCCACTATGGCAGGGGTAGCTCCTACGAGCAGTACGTC.

The chain joins TRBV28 to TRBJ1-1; weak D call: TRBD1 (5 bases). V was shortened by 9 bases and J by 4 bases, with 18 bases between the two germline ends. The germline CDR1 and CDR2 sequences are MDHEN and SYDVKM. This CDR3 spans 14 amino acids. CDR3 coding DNA: TGTGCCAGTCGAGGGCCCATGGGGGGCACTGAAGCTTTCTTT. Its protein is CASRGPMGGTEAFF.

This sequence joins TRBV5-4 and TRBJ2-2; 7 bases line up with TRBD1. From germline, CDR1 is SGHNT and CDR2 YYREEE (reference sequence). The CDR3 is 15 amino acids. The junction had 4 bases not matched to a gene; V was cut back by 4 bases and J by 1 base. CDR3 region: CASSPGGVNTGELFF. The CDR3 coding sequence is TGTGCCAGCAGCCCAGGGGGTGTGAACACCGGGGAGCTGTTTTTT.

The rearrangement joins TRBV18 to TRBJ1-2, with D possibly matching TRBD1 (5 bases). The germline V and J ends were trimmed by 2 bases and 7 bases, with 8 bases remaining between them. This CDR3 comprises 12 residues. CDR1 is KGHSH, CDR2 LQKENI, per germline. The CDR3 DNA reads TGTGCCAGCTCACCAGGGGGAGGTGGCTACACCTTC. Encoded protein: CASSPGGGGYTF.

The J gene is TRBJ1-6, the V gene TRBV6-6; unclear D gene. From germline, CDR1 is MNHNY and CDR2 SVGAGI (reference sequence). V was cut by 2 bases and J by 7 bases, with 3 bases left in between. The CDR3 length is 12 residues. The CDR3 coding sequence is TGTGCCAGCAGTTACGTAAATTCACCCCTCCACTTT. It specifies CASSYVNSPLHF.

The chain has TRBV11-2 and TRBJ2-2; D gene ambiguous. Deletions cut 5 bases from V and 4 bases from J, with 8 bases between. CDR3 length: 13 residues. CDR1 and CDR2 (germline): SGHAT, FQNNGV. CDR3 residues: CASSLRITGELFF. The CDR3 DNA sequence: TGTGCCAGCAGCCTCCGGATCACCGGGGAGCTGTTTTTT.

The chain couples TRBV7-3 to TRBJ1-1; possibly TRBD1 for D (5 bases). V was trimmed by 5 bases and J by 3 bases, leaving 13 bases between them. CDR1 is SGHTA and CDR2 is FQGTGA in the germline V gene. This CDR3 is built from 14 residues. The CDR3 here is CASSNSGSYTEAFF. The CDR3 DNA reads as TGTGCCAGCAGCAATTCAGGGAGTTACACTGAAGCTTTCTTT.

A few counts support this clone. This chain connects TRBV7-3 to TRBJ2-1; TRBD1 matches 7 bases. Germline V gene sequence: CDR1 SGHTA, CDR2 FQGTGA. The V segment lost 4 bases and the J segment 3 bases; nucleotides outside the gene matches: 12. CDR3 length: 17 amino acids. The chain's CDR3 is CASSSRSKGAGYNEQFF. DNA for the CDR3: TGTGCCAGCAGCTCCCGTTCGAAGGGGGCCGGCTACAATGAGCAGTTCTTC.

This chain uses TRBV4-2 with TRBJ2-1; TRBD2 matches 13 bases. Germline CDR1 reads LGHNA; CDR2 reads YNFKEQ. Unmatched junction bases numbered 8, after V lost 0 bases and J lost 6 bases. CDR3 length: 18 residues. Here the CDR3 reads CASSQELAGGLFRNEQFF. The CDR3 DNA reads as TGTGCCAGCAGCCAAGAACTAGCGGGGGGGCTTTTCCGCAATGAGCAGTTCTTC.

This chain links TRBV14 with TRBJ2-2; the match to TRBD2 covers 12 bases. V trimming: 0 bases; J trimming: 4 bases; junction bases outside the gene matches: 12. Germline CDR1 and CDR2: SGHDN and FVKESK. This CDR3 contains 20 residues. CDR3 in DNA: TGTGCCAGCAGCCAAGAAAGTGGGCTAGCGGGGGGGCCGGGCACCGGGGAGCTGTTTTTT. This gives the protein CASSQESGLAGGPGTGELFF.

The rearrangement links TRBV29-1 to TRBJ2-3; 7 nucleotides agree with TRBD2. Germline CDR1 is SQVTM and CDR2 is ANQGSEA. The CDR3 covers 11 residues. The V and J ends lost 4 bases and 8 bases, in that order; junction bases with no gene match: 3. The CDR3 DNA sequence: TGCAGCGTTGGGTCGGGAGGTACGCAGTATTTT. Its protein product is CSVGSGGTQYF.

This clone was detected a few times. This rearrangement joins TRBV9 to TRBJ1-5; the D is unclear. The germline CDR1 and CDR2 sequences are SGDLS and YYNGEE. The CDR3 has 13 amino acids. Trimming removed 4 bases from V and 5 bases from J, with 10 bases in between. The CDR3: CASSPQVDQPQHF. CDR3 in DNA: TGTGCCAGCAGCCCCCAAGTCGATCAGCCCCAGCATTTT.

The chain employs TRBV9 and TRBJ1-1; no firm D call. CDR1 is SGDLS and CDR2 is YYNGEE in the germline V gene. The CDR3 is 15 residues long. Trimming pared 0 bases from V and 0 bases from J, leaving 9 bases between. The CDR3 protein is CASSVASWMNTEAFF. The CDR3 DNA follows: TGTGCCAGCAGCGTAGCTTCTTGGATGAACACTGAAGCTTTCTTT.